Following are 23 T cell receptor beta chains from one sample sequenced in a study of cytomegalovirus exposure and HLA in healthy donors. Amplification used 60 Vbeta primers and 13 Jbeta primers. Profiled with immunoSEQ multiplex PCR; TCRdb holds only in-frame clones, not every one. The sample totals 100,000 to 150,000 clones; its top ten clones hold approximately 2%. The sample was PBMCs. These receptors originate from a man aged 35 to 55 in good health and CMV-seronegative.

The V and J genes are TRBV19 and TRBJ2-4; possibly TRBD1 for D (5 bases). V was shortened by 2 bases and J by 6 bases, with 8 bases between the two germline ends. Germline-derived CDR1 and CDR2 are LNHDA and SQIVND (reference sequence). CDR3 length: 13 residues. The CDR3 loop is CASSIQGVNIQYF. CDR3 DNA sequence: TGTGCCAGTAGTATACAGGGCGTAAACATTCAGTACTTC.

The chain joins TRBV7-9 to TRBJ1-1, with a possible D match to TRBD1 (5 bases). The V and J ends lost 5 bases and 3 bases respectively, with 13 bases between them. In germline, CDR1 is SEHNR, CDR2 FQNEAQ (reference sequence). This CDR3 spans 14 amino acids. The CDR3 region has the DNA TGTGCCAGCAGCGGGGGGGGTATAGACACTGAAGCTTTCTTT. This translates into CASSGGGIDTEAFF.

The rearrangement joins TRBV2 to TRBJ2-1; the D gene is possibly TRBD1 (5 bases). Germline lookup yields CDR1 SNHLY and CDR2 FYNNEI. Trimming removed 2 bases from V and 7 bases from J, with 15 bases in between. The CDR3 sequence is 15 residues long. The CDR3 sequence is CASSESRAGLNEQFF. The CDR3 coding sequence is TGTGCCAGCAGTGAAAGCAGGGCAGGGTTGAATGAGCAGTTCTTC. The whole variable domain, remainder taken from reference TRBV2 and TRBJ2-1, is EPEVTQTPSHQVTQMGQEVILRCVPISNHLYFYWYRQILGQKVEFLVSFYNNEISEKSEIFDDQFSVERPDGSNFTLKIRSTKLEDSAMYFCASSESRAGLNEQFFGPGTRLTVL.

The gene calls are TRBV15 and TRBJ1-2; D gene uncertain. CDR3 length: 14 amino acids. From germline, CDR1 is LNHNV and CDR2 YYDKDF (reference sequence). Trimming took off 0 bases at V and 5 bases at J, with 10 bases between the two ends. Here the CDR3 reads CATSRDRQSYGYTF. The CDR3, as DNA: TGTGCCACCAGCAGAGATCGCCAGTCATATGGCTACACCTTC.

V and J are TRBV15 and TRBJ2-5; D is unclear. CDR1 and CDR2 (germline): LNHNV, YYDKDF (reference sequence). The CDR3 contains 13 residues. The V and J ends lost 5 bases and 5 bases respectively, with 12 bases between them. The CDR3 DNA is TGTGCCACCAGCGAGCCTGGTTGGGAGACCCAGTACTTC. Amino acids: CATSEPGWETQYF. Looking up the rest from reference TRBV15 and TRBJ2-5 gives the full variable domain: DAMVIQNPRYQVTQFGKPVTLSCSQTLNHNVMYWYQQKSSQAPKLLFHYYDKDFNNEADTPDNFQSRRPNTSFCFLDIRSPGLGDTAMYLCATSEPGWETQYFGPGTRLLVL.

V is TRBV6-6 and J is TRBJ2-1; weak D call: TRBD1 (6 bases). This CDR3 has 15 amino acids. CDR1 is MNHNY and CDR2 is SVGAGI in the germline V gene (reference sequence). The ends were cut back, 4 bases at V and 4 bases at J, with 14 bases in the middle. CDR3 sequence: CASSLPGDNYNEQFF. DNA for the CDR3: TGTGCCAGCAGTTTGCCCGGGGACAATTACAATGAGCAGTTCTTC.

The V and J genes are TRBV5-4 and TRBJ2-7; D is possibly TRBD1 (6 bases). The CDR3 consists of 14 residues. Germline loops: CDR1 SGHNT, CDR2 YYREEE (reference sequence). With 4 bases removed from V and 1 base from J, the gap between germline ends came to 12 bases. The CDR3 sequence is CASSQKGQSYEQYF. For the CDR3, the DNA is TGTGCCAGCAGCCAGAAGGGACAATCCTACGAGCAGTACTTC.

The V and J genes are TRBV10-3 and TRBJ2-7; D is ambiguous. The ends were cut back, 3 bases at V and 4 bases at J, with 22 bases in the middle. Germline assignment: CDR1 ENHRY and CDR2 SYGVKD. This CDR3 is built from 17 residues. CDR3 sequence reads: CAISDNTRIPAFYEQYF. The CDR3 DNA sequence: TGTGCCATCAGTGACAATACTCGAATCCCCGCCTTTTACGAGCAGTACTTC.

V is TRBV7-2 and J is TRBJ2-3; 9 bases match TRBD1. CDR3 length equals 14 residues. Germline lookup yields CDR1 SGHTA and CDR2 FQGNSA. J gave up 6 bases and V 1 base, and 2 bases lay outside the gene matches. The CDR3 DNA sequence: TGTGCCAGCAGCTTAGATGGGACAGGGGATACGCAGTATTTT. It specifies CASSLDGTGDTQYF.

This chain connects TRBV28 to TRBJ1-2, with 7 bases that match TRBD1. The V and J ends lost 8 bases and 5 bases, in that order; junction bases with no gene match: 8. Germline CDR1 MDHEN, CDR2 SYDVKM. The CDR3 sequence is 13 residues long. The CDR3 here is CASSTGWLYGYTF. The CDR3 DNA is TGTGCCAGCTCGACAGGGTGGTTATATGGCTACACCTTC.

This rearrangement joins TRBV6-1 to TRBJ2-7; 12 bases match TRBD1. The CDR3 length is 16 residues. CDR1 and CDR2 (germline): MNHNS, SASEGT. V was clipped by 4 bases and J by 4 bases; unmatched bases: 8. The CDR3, as DNA: TGTGCCAGCAGTGGATCCCCGGGACAGGGGGCTTACGAGCAGTACTTC. This codes for CASSGSPGQGAYEQYF.

The chain links TRBV7-3 to TRBJ2-1; 7 nucleotides align to TRBD1. From germline, CDR1 is SGHTA and CDR2 FQGTGA. There are 20 residues in the CDR3. Trimming removed 2 bases from V and 4 bases from J; junction bases left unmatched: 20. The CDR3 reads CASSLGRTGGQVGKYNEQFF. The CDR3 DNA is TGTGCCAGCAGCTTAGGCCGGACAGGAGGTCAAGTAGGGAAGTACAATGAGCAGTTCTTC.

The rearrangement uses TRBV6-1 and TRBJ2-3; D is perhaps TRBD1 (6 bases). The CDR3 has 17 residues. Germline CDR1 and CDR2: MNHNS and SASEGT. The ends were cut back, 2 bases at V and 2 bases at J, with 17 bases in the middle. Here the CDR3 DNA reads TGTGCCAGCAGTGAAAAGGGGGTCCCATTAGTCACAGATACGCAGTATTTT. Translating it yields CASSEKGVPLVTDTQYF.

The rearrangement links TRBV4-1 to TRBJ2-5; D possibly corresponds to TRBD2 (6 bases). The germline V and J ends were trimmed by 2 bases and 4 bases, with 20 bases remaining between them. Germline V gives CDR1 MGHRA, CDR2 YSYEKL. The CDR3 covers 17 residues. This CDR3 is CASSQPLGGRRRETQYF. The CDR3 DNA sequence: TGCGCCAGCAGCCAACCGCTTGGAGGGAGGAGGCGAGAGACCCAGTACTTC.

The chain uses TRBV5-1 and TRBJ2-6; D is perhaps TRBD1 (5 bases). The CDR3 consists of 17 residues. Germline CDR1 reads SGHRS; CDR2 reads YFSETQ. V lost 0 bases to trimming and J lost 1 base, with 11 bases between them. CDR3 nucleotide sequence: TGCGCCAGCAGCTTGGACAGGACCACTTCTGGGGCCAACGTCCTGACTTTC. It translates to CASSLDRTTSGANVLTF.

The chain employs TRBV2 and TRBJ1-4; D not certain. The germline V gene has CDR1 SNHLY and CDR2 FYNNEI. V was cut by 5 bases and J by 3 bases, with 13 bases left in between. The CDR3 runs 15 residues. CDR3 protein: CASSSGLLPNEKLFF. CDR3 sequence (DNA): TGTGCCAGCAGTTCAGGTCTACTGCCTAATGAAAAACTGTTTTTT.

The V and J genes are TRBV2 and TRBJ2-2, with 7 bases aligning to TRBD2. There are 13 residues in the CDR3. In germline, CDR1 is SNHLY, CDR2 FYNNEI. V trimming: 4 bases; J trimming: 6 bases; junction bases outside the gene matches: 2. The CDR3 spells CASSGLAPGELFF. As DNA, the CDR3 is TGTGCCAGCAGTGGACTAGCCCCCGGGGAGCTGTTTTTT.

The chain recombines TRBV30 with TRBJ2-3, with TRBD2 identical over 10 bases. In germline, CDR1 is GTSNPN, CDR2 SVGIG (reference sequence). Trimming took 5 bases from V and 7 from J; bases not matched to a gene: 6. CDR3 size: 13 residues. CDR3 residues: CAWEREGPNTQYF. The DNA for the CDR3 is TGTGCCTGGGAGCGGGAGGGCCCCAATACGCAGTATTTT.

The chain recombines TRBV9 with TRBJ2-3; TRBD2 matches 7 bases. V lost 4 bases, J lost 0 bases, and 8 bases stayed unmatched. This CDR3 region has 16 residues. CDR1 is SGDLS, CDR2 YYNGEE, per germline. CDR3 in DNA: TGTGCCAGCAGCCTTAGACTAGCAGCTAGCACAGATACGCAGTATTTT. It yields the protein CASSLRLAASTDTQYF.

The chain is built from TRBV14 and TRBJ1-1, with 9 bases aligning to TRBD1. V lost 1 base to trimming and J lost 0 bases; unmatched junction nucleotides: 0. There are 15 residues in the CDR3. The germline V gene has CDR1 SGHDN and CDR2 FVKESK. CDR3 in DNA: TGTGCCAGCAGCCAAGGACAGGGGGTGAACACTGAAGCTTTCTTT. It translates to CASSQGQGVNTEAFF.

The rearrangement joins TRBV28 to TRBJ1-2; 8 bases are shared with TRBD1. V shed 2 bases, J shed 7 bases, and the junction held 9 bases outside the gene matches. Germline assignment: CDR1 MDHEN and CDR2 SYDVKM. The CDR3 spans 15 residues. The CDR3 DNA reads as TGTGCCAGCAGTTTAAACGGACAGGGAGAGCGTGGCTACACCTTC. This codes for CASSLNGQGERGYTF.

The CDR3 sequence is CASSLPETGWGEKLFF. In DNA, the CDR3 is TGCGCCAGCAGCCTTCCAGAGACAGGGTGGGGAGAAAAACTGTTTTTT. The gene calls are TRBV5-1 and TRBJ1-4; TRBD1 matches at 7 bases. Trimming removed 4 bases from V and 8 bases from J; junction bases left unmatched: 14. Germline V gene data show CDR1 as SGHRS and CDR2 as YFSETQ. The CDR3 spans 16 residues.

The CDR3 sequence is CASSSGQGQETQYF. The DNA for the CDR3 is TGTGCCAGCAGCTCTGGACAGGGCCAAGAGACCCAGTACTTC. The genes are TRBV7-6 and TRBJ2-5; 8 bases are shared with TRBD1. Germline assignment: CDR1 SGHVS and CDR2 FNYEAQ. V lost 4 bases, J lost 1 base, and 2 bases stayed unmatched. The CDR3 contains 14 residues.